This T cell receptor beta chain was captured by sequencing in a study of blood T cell repertoires in COVID-19. About the research overall: Acute and convalescent COVID-19 specimens originated in the United States, Italy and Spain.

This clone was seen just once. This CDR3 has 17 residues. J lost 4 bases, V lost 2 bases, and 9 bases had no gene match. Germline V lookup: CDR1 ENHRY, CDR2 SYGVKD. Produced via immunoSEQ multiplex PCR; TCRdb's table is partial and in-frame only. The sample gives roughly 41,000 clones, approximately 85% of which show up once; 15% to 19% is in the top ten. The chain recombines TRBV10-3 with TRBJ2-3; 10 bases are shared with TRBD2. This sequence originates from a human donor in a cohort sampled during active COVID-19. The donor label of this sample is uncertain. The material sequenced was peripheral blood. The DNA of the CDR3 is TGTGCCATCAGTGAGACTGCTAGCGGGGGTAGGGCAGATACGCAGTATTTT. Protein sequence: CAISETASGGRADTQYF.